The present TCR beta chain was sequenced within a study of blood T cells in healthy people across ages. The study's findings and limits: Higher diversity, along with more naive CD4+ cells, distinguished long-lived donors from aged donors. Unsorted PBMCs prevented conclusive naive versus antigen-experienced comparison.

The CDR3 covers 15 residues. V dropped 1 base and J dropped 3 bases, with 10 bases sitting between them. Per the germline V gene, CDR1 is LGHNA and CDR2 is YSLEER. Sample-barcoded 5' priming and a J-beta primer mix drove a second PCR of about 6 to 11 cycles. TCRdb redid the calling of the 5' RACE reads with MiXCR, one entry per CDR3 protein. The table records about 1.1 million distinct CDR3 sequences, roughly two fifths of them present only once. Healthy individuals of Caucasian origin from Russia, aged roughly 6 to 100, served as donors. Every donor contributed approximately 10 milliliters of peripheral blood by blood draw. A word on this clonotype: The antigen remains undetermined.

This clonotype was obtained from a man between 18 and 35 years old in good health. Specimen: blood. The chain employs TRBV4-3 and TRBJ1-5; TRBD1 is a possible D gene (6 bases). The CDR3 nucleotides read TGCGCCAGCAGCCAAGGCGCAGGGGACAATCAGCCCCAGCATTTT. Its protein is CASSQGAGDNQPQHF.